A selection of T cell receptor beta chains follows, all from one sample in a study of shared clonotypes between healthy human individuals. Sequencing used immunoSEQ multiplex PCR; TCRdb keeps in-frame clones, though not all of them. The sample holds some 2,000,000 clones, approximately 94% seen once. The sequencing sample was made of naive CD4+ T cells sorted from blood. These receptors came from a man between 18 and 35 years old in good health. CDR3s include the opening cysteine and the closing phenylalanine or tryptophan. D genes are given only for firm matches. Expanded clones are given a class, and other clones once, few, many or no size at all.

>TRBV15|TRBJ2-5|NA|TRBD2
CATSRGLAGVYGETQYF
TGTGCCACCAGCAGAGGACTAGCGGGAGTTTATGGAGAGACCCAGTACTTC
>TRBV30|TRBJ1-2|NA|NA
CAWGGGVDGYTF
TGTGCCTGGGGGGGAGGGGTGGATGGCTACACCTTC
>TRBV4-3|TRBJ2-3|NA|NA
CASSQTRLDTQYF
TGCGCCAGCAGCCAGACACGGTTAGATACGCAGTATTTT
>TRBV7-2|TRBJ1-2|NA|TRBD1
CASDRDRAYGYTF
TGTGCCAGTGACCGGGACAGGGCCTATGGCTACACCTTC
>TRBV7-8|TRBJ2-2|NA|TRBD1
CASSLHPAGTGYTGELFF
TGTGCCAGCAGCTTGCACCCAGCCGGGACAGGATACACCGGGGAGCTGTTTTTT
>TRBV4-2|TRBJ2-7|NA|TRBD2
CASSQDYGGYTYEQYF
TGTGCCAGCAGCCAAGATTACGGGGGGTACACCTACGAGCAGTACTTC
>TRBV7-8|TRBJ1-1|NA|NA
CASSLVGRGTEAFF
TGTGCCAGCAGCTTAGTCGGCAGGGGCACTGAAGCTTTCTTT
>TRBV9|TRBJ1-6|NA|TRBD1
CASSGQGRNSPLHF
TGTGCCAGCTCCGGACAGGGAAGGAATTCACCCCTCCACTTT
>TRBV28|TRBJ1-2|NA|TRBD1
CASRPGQGIYGYTF
TGTGCCAGCAGACCGGGACAGGGTATCTATGGCTACACCTTC
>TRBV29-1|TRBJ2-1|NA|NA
CSVFERVDEQFF
TGCAGCGTTTTCGAGAGGGTCGATGAGCAGTTCTTC
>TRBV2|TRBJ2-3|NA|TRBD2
CASSYQRGLTDTQYF
TGTGCCAGCAGTTACCAGCGGGGGCTCACAGATACGCAGTATTTT
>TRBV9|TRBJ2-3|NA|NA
CASSVVGGWKDTQYF
TGTGCCAGCAGCGTCGTCGGGGGCTGGAAAGATACGCAGTATTTT
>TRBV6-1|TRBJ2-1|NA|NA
CASRLGSSSYNEQFF
TGTGCCAGCAGACTAGGCTCTAGCTCCTACAATGAGCAGTTCTTC
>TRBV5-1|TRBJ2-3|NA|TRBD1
CASSSWDRGQDTQYF
TGCGCCAGCAGCTCGTGGGACAGGGGGCAGGATACGCAGTATTTT
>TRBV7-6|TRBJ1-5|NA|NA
CASSPAPSSNQPQHF
TGTGCCAGCAGCCCGGCCCCGTCTAGCAATCAGCCCCAGCATTTT
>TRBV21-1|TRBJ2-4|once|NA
CASSKGLVTKNIQYF
TGTGCCAGCAGCAAGGGACTAGTCACCAAAAACATTCAGTACTTC
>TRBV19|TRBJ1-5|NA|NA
CASSIDQTDNQPQHF
TGTGCCAGTAGTATAGATCAGACAGATAATCAGCCCCAGCATTTT